This T cell receptor beta chain came from a study of monozygotic twins with inflammatory bowel disease. Study-level points and caveats: Discordant twins showed the same repertoire similarity as concordant twins, possibly from limited power. Against healthy co-twins, IBD patients had lower TCRbeta diversity (measured by inverse Simpson).

Comments on this clonotype: Its antigen is still unknown.

Isolation of total RNA was performed on whole blood, with no prior T cell sorting. Following a re-call of the 5' RACE reads, TCRdb has one entry per CDR3 protein and lacks DNA. Across 90,000 to 110,000 distinct CDR3 sequences, the top ten clones capture approximately 13% of the sample. Source material: blood. The receptor was isolated from a human donor with ulcerative colitis or Crohn's disease, or a healthy co-twin of an affected twin (not recorded which).

CDR3: CASSGGDSSYEQYF. The chain employs TRBV28 and TRBJ2-7; the TCRdb D gene call, TRBD1, has no DNA to confirm it. Per germline, CDR1 MDHEN and CDR2 SYDVKM. This CDR3 region has 14 residues.